The 13 T cell receptor beta chains below all came from one sample that was sequenced in a study of CD8 T cells in ankylosing spondylitis (dated by TCRdb to 2017 to 2019). Broader findings and caveats from the paper: A TCR beta motif made up of several highly homologous amino acid variants appeared to be characteristic of blood from ankylosing spondylitis patients.

Their antigen targets remain unknown. To prepare the library, 5' RACE was applied. TCRdb lists the instrument as Illumina HiSeq 2500. TCRdb itself trimmed the public reads at Q25 with fastp, ran MiXCR and retained productive beta chains. Rows with a matching CDR3 protein are joined into one entry that keeps the most common DNA and genes. The sample table contains 700,000 to 1,000,000 distinct CDR3 sequences; only one count was recorded for about 12% of them. The top ten clonotypes cover 0.51% of the sample. Specimen: blood, either unsorted or a sorted T cell fraction (not recorded which). These receptors all stem from a male donor with ankylosing spondylitis.

The V call is TRBV7-8, the J call TRBJ2-7; D might be TRBD1 (6 bases). In germline, CDR1 is SGHVS, CDR2 FQNEAQ. The V gene lost 2 bases and the J gene lost 3 bases, with 11 bases spanning the gap. This CDR3 contains 14 residues. The CDR3 coding sequence is TGTGCCAGCAGCTTACAGGGGACAATCTACGAGCAGTACTTC. This translates into CASSLQGTIYEQYF.

The chain combines TRBV11-2 with TRBJ1-1; D possibly corresponds to TRBD1 (5 bases). The CDR3 sequence is 15 residues long. V gave up 4 bases and J gave up 4 bases, with 16 bases separating them. The germline V gene encodes CDR1 SGHAT and CDR2 FQNNGV. CDR3 sequence: CASSSRRGRGTEAFF. The CDR3 nucleotides read TGTGCCAGCAGCTCCCGCCGGGGTAGGGGCACTGAAGCTTTCTTT. The variable domain in full, with the rest retrieved from reference TRBV11-2 and TRBJ1-1, is EAGVAQSPRYKIIEKRQSVAFWCNPISGHATLYWYQQILGQGPKLLIQFQNNGVVDDSQLPKDRFSAERLKGVDSTLKIQPAKLEDSAVYLCASSSRRGRGTEAFFGQGTRLTVV.

Turning to this clonotype: A junction boundary mismatches the germline segment, possibly from a read error. V is TRBV13 and J is TRBJ2-7, with no clear D. The germline CDR1 and CDR2 sequences are PRHDT and FYEKMQ (reference sequence). CDR3 length: 12 residues. CDR3 in DNA: TGTGCCAGCAGCAAGGGCCGGGCCGAGGAGTACTTC. This codes for CASSKGRAEEYF.

This clonotype was seen a handful of times. The chain joins TRBV5-6 to TRBJ2-5; TRBD2 matches 9 bases. V trimming: 2 bases; J trimming: 2 bases; junction bases outside the gene matches: 7. The germline V gene has CDR1 SGHDT and CDR2 YYEEEE. The CDR3 contains 16 residues. The CDR3 loop is CASSFTSGRLQETQYF. CDR3 nucleotide sequence: TGTGCCAGCAGCTTTACAAGCGGGAGGCTTCAAGAGACCCAGTACTTC.

The chain is built from TRBV20-1 and TRBJ2-1; D is ambiguous. This CDR3 comprises 13 residues. Trimming took off 3 bases at V and 10 bases at J, with 16 bases between the two ends. The germline V gene encodes CDR1 DFQATT and CDR2 SNEGSKA (reference sequence). The CDR3 sequence is CSARSPPDPEQFF. CDR3 coding DNA: TGCAGTGCTAGGTCACCGCCGGACCCCGAGCAGTTCTTC.

This clonotype was seen repeatedly, ten times or more. The chain joins TRBV12-3 or TRBV12-4 to TRBJ2-5; 7 nucleotides align to TRBD2. V trimming: 2 bases; J trimming: 5 bases; junction bases outside the gene matches: 5. CDR3 length: 14 residues. The CDR3 DNA reads TGTGCCAGCAGTTTAAGCGGGGTAACGGAGACCCAGTACTTC. This sequence encodes CASSLSGVTETQYF.

This clonotype was observed at least ten times. The chain recombines TRBV20-1 with TRBJ1-3; no reliable D call. The length of the CDR3 is 14 residues. Germline CDR1 is DFQATT and CDR2 is SNEGSKA (reference sequence). The germline V and J ends were trimmed by 0 bases and 4 bases, with 10 bases remaining between them. CDR3 coding DNA: TGCAGTGCTAGAGATGCAATCCCCGGAAACACCATATATTTT. Translating gives CSARDAIPGNTIYF.

This clonotype turned up a few times. V usage is TRBV18 and J usage is TRBJ1-1, with 7 bases lining up with TRBD1. With 6 bases clipped from V and 1 base from J, the junction kept 11 bases outside the gene matches. The CDR3 contains 16 residues. The germline V gene has CDR1 KGHSH and CDR2 LQKENI. CDR3 region: CASSAATGVGNTEAFF. CDR3 coding DNA: TGTGCCAGCTCGGCAGCTACAGGGGTGGGGAACACTGAAGCTTTCTTT. The whole variable domain, remainder taken from reference TRBV18 and TRBJ1-1, is NAGVMQNPRHLVRRRGQEARLRCSPMKGHSHVYWYRQLPEEGLKFMVYLQKENIIDESGMPKERFSAEFPKEGPSILRIQQVVRGDSAAYFCASSAATGVGNTEAFFGQGTRLTVV.

The CDR3 here is CASSKTGALYEQYF. The CDR3 DNA sequence: TGTGCCAGCAGTAAGACTGGGGCCCTATACGAGCAGTACTTC. This chain joins TRBV6-1 and TRBJ2-7; perhaps TRBD1 as D (5 bases). Germline-derived CDR1 and CDR2 are MNHNS and SASEGT. V was trimmed by 5 bases and J by 4 bases, leaving 15 bases between them. The CDR3 is 14 residues long.

This clonotype was counted a few times. The J gene is TRBJ1-2, the V gene TRBV20-1, with D unresolved. The CDR3 is 11 amino acids. The germline CDR1 and CDR2 sequences are DFQATT and SNEGSKA (reference sequence). The V end lost 3 bases, the J end lost 5 bases, and 7 bases lay between the germline ends. CDR3 bases: TGCAGTGCTAGCGACGGGTATGGCTACACCTTC. Encoded protein: CSASDGYGYTF.

This chain uses TRBV5-5 with TRBJ2-7, with 9 bases fitting TRBD1. The CDR3 has 15 residues. Germline V gene sequence: CDR1 SGHKS, CDR2 YYEKEE (reference sequence). Unmatched junction bases numbered 1, after V lost 0 bases and J lost 0 bases. This CDR3 is CASSLEGQGSYEQYF. The CDR3 nucleotides are TGTGCCAGCAGCTTGGAGGGACAGGGCTCCTACGAGCAGTACTTC.

The chain has TRBV4-2 and TRBJ2-1, with 7 bases lining up with TRBD2. The CDR3 length is 18 residues. The J segment lost 4 bases and the V segment lost 0 bases, leaving 12 bases of the junction unmatched. CDR1 is LGHNA, CDR2 YNFKEQ, per germline. The CDR3, as DNA: TGTGCCAGCAGCCAAGATTCGGACTGGGCGGGAGTATACAATGAGCAGTTCTTC. Its translation: CASSQDSDWAGVYNEQFF.

The chain recombines TRBV9 with TRBJ2-3; 13 positions agree with TRBD2. This CDR3 has 18 amino acids. V trimming: 2 bases; J trimming: 0 bases; junction bases outside the gene matches: 6. The V gene's germline CDR1 is SGDLS and CDR2 YYNGEE. The CDR3 spells CASSVRGGLAGSTDTQYF. DNA for the CDR3: TGTGCCAGCAGCGTGAGGGGGGGACTAGCGGGGAGCACAGATACGCAGTATTTT.